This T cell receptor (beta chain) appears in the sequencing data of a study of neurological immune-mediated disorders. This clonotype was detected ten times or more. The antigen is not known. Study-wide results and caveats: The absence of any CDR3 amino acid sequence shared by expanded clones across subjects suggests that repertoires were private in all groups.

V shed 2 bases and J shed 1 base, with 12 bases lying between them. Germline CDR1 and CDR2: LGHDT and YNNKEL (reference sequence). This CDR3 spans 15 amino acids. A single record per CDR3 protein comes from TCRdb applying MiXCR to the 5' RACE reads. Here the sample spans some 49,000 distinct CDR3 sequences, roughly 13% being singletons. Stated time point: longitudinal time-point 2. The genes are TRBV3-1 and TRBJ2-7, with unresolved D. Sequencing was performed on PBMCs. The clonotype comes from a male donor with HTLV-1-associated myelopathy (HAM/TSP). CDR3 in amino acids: CASSQSRHRSYEQYF. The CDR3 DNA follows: TGTGCCAGCAGCCAATCCAGACATCGTTCCTACGAGCAGTACTTC.